A single sample gave rise to the 27 T cell receptor beta chains below, sequenced in a study of blood T cell repertoires in COVID-19. Profiled with immunoSEQ multiplex PCR; TCRdb holds only in-frame clones, not every one. The table includes about 78,000 clones, roughly 85% detected once. Sequenced: peripheral blood. The source of these receptors is a woman older than 75 with active or convalescent COVID-19.

This chain connects TRBV28 to TRBJ1-1; D unresolved. The germline V and J ends were trimmed by 6 bases and 1 base, with 12 bases remaining between them. This CDR3 has 14 residues. CDR1 and CDR2 from the germline V gene are MDHEN and SYDVKM. The CDR3 protein is CASRGGFKNTEAFF. CDR3 DNA sequence: TGTGCCAGCAGGGGCGGGTTCAAGAACACTGAAGCTTTCTTT.

The chain combines TRBV7-2 with TRBJ2-3; TRBD2 aligns across 10 bases. The CDR3 covers 16 residues. The V and J ends lost 2 bases and 0 bases, in that order; junction bases with no gene match: 2. CDR1 is SGHTA, CDR2 FQGNSA, per germline. The CDR3 region has the DNA TGTGCCAGCAGCTTAACTAGCGGGACTAGCACAGATACGCAGTATTTT. It encodes CASSLTSGTSTDTQYF.

This chain links TRBV7-2 with TRBJ2-5; 8 nucleotides agree with TRBD1. CDR1 and CDR2 from the germline V gene are SGHTA and FQGNSA. This CDR3 has 14 residues. J gave up 5 bases and V 5 bases, and 7 bases lay outside the gene matches. CDR3 sequence (DNA): TGTGCCAGCAGCCAAAACAGGGGGGACGAGACCCAGTACTTC. The encoded protein is CASSQNRGDETQYF.

The chain recombines TRBV7-2 with TRBJ2-3; 8 nucleotides line up with TRBD2. CDR1 and CDR2 from the germline V gene are SGHTA and FQGNSA. J lost 0 bases, V lost 2 bases, and 13 bases had no gene match. The CDR3 consists of 19 residues. The chain's CDR3 is CASSLRGRGGTTSTDTQYF. As DNA, the CDR3 is TGTGCCAGCAGCTTAAGGGGTCGGGGGGGCACAACTAGCACAGATACGCAGTATTTT.

The chain employs TRBV6-5 and TRBJ2-7; the match to TRBD1 covers 7 bases. Per the germline V gene, CDR1 is MNHEY and CDR2 is SVGAGI. J was trimmed by 4 bases and V by 2 bases; bases with no gene match: 2. The CDR3 contains 13 residues. In DNA, the CDR3 is TGTGCCAGCAGTTACAAGGACAGGTACGAGCAGTACTTC. Translated, it gives CASSYKDRYEQYF.

The CDR3 reads CASSSTVGTGASNYGYTF. CDR3 DNA sequence: TGTGCCAGCAGCTCCACTGTCGGGACAGGGGCCTCTAACTATGGCTACACCTTC. The rearrangement joins TRBV7-2 to TRBJ1-2, with 10 bases lining up with TRBD1. V dropped 4 bases and J dropped 0; count of bases not matched to a gene: 11. CDR3 size: 18 residues. In germline, CDR1 is SGHTA, CDR2 FQGNSA.

J is TRBJ2-7 and V is TRBV5-1, with D perhaps matching TRBD1 (6 bases). From germline, CDR1 is SGHRS and CDR2 YFSETQ. The V end lost 0 bases, the J end lost 3 bases, and 10 bases lay between the germline ends. CDR3 length: 14 amino acids. The CDR3 loop is CASSLAVRGYEQYF. The DNA for the CDR3 is TGCGCCAGCAGCTTGGCCGTCAGGGGCTACGAGCAGTACTTC. Complete variable domain (other parts from reference TRBV5-1 and TRBJ2-7): KAGVTQTPRYLIKTRGQQVTLSCSPISGHRSVSWYQQTPGQGLQFLFEYFSETQRNKGNFPGRFSGRQFSNSRSEMNVSTLELGDSALYLCASSLAVRGYEQYFGPGTRLTVT.

This clone came up a few times. This chain joins TRBV6-6 and TRBJ1-3; D ambiguous. Deletions cut 5 bases from V and 0 bases from J, with 11 bases between. Looked up from germline, CDR1 is MNHNY and CDR2 is SVGAGI (reference sequence). The CDR3 extends over 15 amino acids. CDR3 residues: CASSISQFSGNTIYF. CDR3 nucleotide sequence: TGTGCCAGCAGTATATCACAGTTCTCTGGAAACACCATATATTTT.

For the CDR3, the DNA is TGTGCCAGCAGCTTAGGGGGGACAGGGGGCGGGAGTACGCAGTATTTT. Translated: CASSLGGTGGGSTQYF. This rearrangement joins TRBV7-2 to TRBJ2-3; 12 positions agree with TRBD1. With V trimmed by 1 base and J by 8 bases, 7 bases remained unmatched. Per germline, CDR1 SGHTA and CDR2 FQGNSA. This CDR3 is built from 16 residues.

The V call is TRBV5-6, the J call TRBJ2-4, with 9 bases aligning to TRBD1. The germline gives CDR1 SGHDT, CDR2 YYEEEE. This CDR3 comprises 14 residues. The trim removed 0 bases at V and 9 bases at J, leaving 4 bases unmatched. In nucleotides, the CDR3 is TGTGCCAGCAGCTTGGACAGGGGGCAGGGCATTCAGTACTTC. Translated, it gives CASSLDRGQGIQYF.

The J gene is TRBJ2-1, the V gene TRBV7-8, with TRBD2 identical over 13 bases. Germline lookup yields CDR1 SGHVS and CDR2 FQNEAQ. The CDR3 contains 15 residues. J lost 8 bases, V lost 6 bases, and 7 bases had no gene match. The CDR3 loop is CASRSGTSGVDEQFF. The DNA for the CDR3 is TGTGCCAGCAGATCCGGGACTAGCGGGGTGGATGAGCAGTTCTTC.

The chain joins TRBV20-1 to TRBJ1-2; no clear D. The CDR3 is made up of 11 amino acids. The ends were cut back, 4 bases at V and 9 bases at J, with 12 bases in the middle. Germline V CDR1 and CDR2: DFQATT, SNEGSKA (reference sequence). CDR3 loop: CSATVPLSYTF. The CDR3 nucleotides are TGCAGTGCTACGGTGCCCTTAAGCTACACCTTC.

This clone was seen just once. The rearrangement links TRBV10-3 to TRBJ2-3; D call uncertain. Germline V lookup: CDR1 ENHRY, CDR2 SYGVKD. With 6 bases removed from V and 2 bases from J, the gap between germline ends came to 18 bases. CDR3 length: 16 residues. CDR3 amino acids: CAISPDSTRNTDTQYF. CDR3 nucleotides: TGTGCCATCAGCCCTGACTCAACCCGAAACACAGATACGCAGTATTTT.

This clone was detected once. This chain connects TRBV28 to TRBJ2-4, with 8 bases lining up with TRBD1. Germline-derived CDR1 and CDR2 are MDHEN and SYDVKM. The J segment lost 4 bases and the V segment lost 1 base, leaving 3 bases of the junction unmatched. The CDR3 runs to 15 residues. In DNA form, the CDR3 reads TGTGCCAGCAGTTTATCCGGACAGGGTAAAAACATTCAGTACTTC. This gives the protein CASSLSGQGKNIQYF. The full variable domain, with the rest looked up from reference TRBV28 and TRBJ2-4, is DVKVTQSSRYLVKRTGEKVFLECVQDMDHENMFWYRQDPGLGLRLIYFSYDVKMKEKGDIPEGYSVSREKKERFSLILESASTNQTSMYLCASSLSGQGKNIQYFGAGTRLSVL.

This clone showed up just once. The V gene is TRBV7-6, the J gene TRBJ2-7; 7 positions match TRBD1. The V segment lost 4 bases and the J segment 0 bases; nucleotides outside the gene matches: 6. The germline V gene encodes CDR1 SGHVS and CDR2 FNYEAQ. CDR3 length: 15 residues. The CDR3 DNA reads as TGTGCCAGCAGCTCCGGCAGGGGGAGCTCCTACGAGCAGTACTTC. Amino acids: CASSSGRGSSYEQYF. Looking up the rest from reference TRBV7-6 and TRBJ2-7 gives the full variable domain: GAGVSQSPRYKVTKRGQDVALRCDPISGHVSLYWYRQALGQGPEFLTYFNYEAQQDKSGLPNDRFSAERPEGSISTLTIQRTEQRDSAMYRCASSSGRGSSYEQYFGPGTRLTVT.

This clone was detected only once. The chain combines TRBV5-1 with TRBJ2-1, with D possibly TRBD2 on 5 matching bases. Germline CDR1 reads SGHRS; CDR2 reads YFSETQ. CDR3 length equals 14 residues. V was cut by 3 bases and J by 7 bases, with 14 bases left in between. The CDR3: CASSSPGTRNEQFF. The CDR3 DNA sequence: TGCGCCAGCAGCTCACCCGGAACTAGGAATGAGCAGTTCTTC.

The rearrangement joins TRBV3-1 (or the pseudogene TRBV3-2) to TRBJ1-6; D is perhaps TRBD1 (6 bases). The CDR3 spans 17 residues. Trimming pared 4 bases from V and 6 bases from J, leaving 19 bases between. Germline V gives CDR1 LGHDT, CDR2 YNNKEL (reference sequence). CDR3 protein: CASSPSTQGRPNSPLHF. The DNA of the CDR3 is TGTGCCAGCAGCCCCTCGACGCAGGGGCGCCCTAATTCACCCCTCCACTTT.

This rearrangement joins TRBV25-1 to TRBJ1-1, with unresolved D. V was shortened by 2 bases and J by 1 base, with 5 bases between the two germline ends. CDR3 length equals 13 residues. Germline V gene lookup returns CDR1 MGHDK and CDR2 SYGVNS. The CDR3 DNA reads as TGTGCCAGCAGTGAAAACAGGAACACTGAAGCTTTCTTT. Amino acid sequence: CASSENRNTEAFF. The complete variable domain, with remaining parts taken from reference TRBV25-1 and TRBJ1-1, reads EADIYQTPRYLVIGTGKKITLECSQTMGHDKMYWYQQDPGMELHLIHYSYGVNSTEKGDLSSESTVSRIRTEHFPLTLESARPSHTSQYLCASSENRNTEAFFGQGTRLTVV.

V usage is TRBV27 and J usage is TRBJ1-2; 10 bases agree with TRBD1. This CDR3 is built from 14 residues. CDR1 MNHEY and CDR2 SMNVEV come from the germline V gene (reference sequence). With V trimmed by 5 bases and J by 7 bases, 7 bases remained unmatched. CDR3 in amino acids: CASSLGQGVSGYTF. In DNA form, the CDR3 reads TGTGCCAGCAGTCTCGGACAGGGGGTGAGTGGCTACACCTTC.

For the CDR3, the DNA is TGCGCCAGCAGCTTGGAGGGACAGGGGACCTACGAGCAGTACTTC. This sequence encodes CASSLEGQGTYEQYF. This chain connects TRBV5-1 to TRBJ2-7, with 10 bases identical to TRBD1. Looked up from germline, CDR1 is SGHRS and CDR2 is YFSETQ. V shed 0 bases and J 2 bases; nucleotides not matched to a gene: 2. The length of the CDR3 is 15 residues.

This clone came up a few times. The chain uses TRBV4-3 and TRBJ1-2; TRBD1 is a possible D gene (5 bases). The germline CDR1 and CDR2 sequences are LGHNA and YSLEER. The V and J ends lost 1 base and 7 bases respectively, with 25 bases between them. CDR3 length: 18 residues. CDR3 sequence (DNA): TGCGCCAGCAGCCAAGCTACCGGGGGGGGTATTGCGCTTTCTGGCTACACCTTC. Encoded protein: CASSQATGGGIALSGYTF.

This chain uses TRBV18 with TRBJ2-1; 8 bases are a match to TRBD2. The germline V gene has CDR1 KGHSH and CDR2 LQKENI. Unmatched junction bases numbered 2, after V lost 1 base and J lost 3 bases. The CDR3 is 15 residues long. CDR3 amino acids: CASSPRAGDYNEQFF. The CDR3 nucleotides read TGTGCCAGCTCACCACGAGCGGGAGACTACAATGAGCAGTTCTTC.

The chain employs TRBV5-4 and TRBJ1-6; the D gene is possibly TRBD1 (6 bases). Between the trimmed V and J ends, which lost 4 bases and 10 bases, there was a span of 18 bases. CDR1 and CDR2 from the germline V gene are SGHNT and YYREEE (reference sequence). The CDR3 length is 15 residues. The CDR3 DNA follows: TGTGCCAGCAGCATGAAACAGGGAAATGGGTCACCCCTCCACTTT. Amino acid sequence: CASSMKQGNGSPLHF.

The CDR3 spells CASSQAGQGAGTDTQYF. CDR3 nucleotides: TGTGCCAGCAGCCAAGCCGGACAGGGGGCAGGCACAGATACGCAGTATTTT. This sequence joins TRBV3-1 (or the pseudogene TRBV3-2) and TRBJ2-3, with 11 bases aligning to TRBD1. This CDR3 contains 17 residues. From germline, CDR1 is LGHDT and CDR2 YNNKEL (reference sequence). Trimming cost V 1 base and J 1 base; bases outside gene matches: 4.

The V gene is TRBV9, the J gene TRBJ2-3, with D perhaps TRBD2 (6 bases). The V and J ends lost 1 base and 1 base respectively, with 13 bases between them. Germline loops: CDR1 SGDLS, CDR2 YYNGEE. The CDR3 extends over 16 amino acids. The CDR3 loop reads CASSVSGDPGTDTQYF. As DNA, the CDR3 is TGTGCCAGCAGCGTATCGGGGGACCCTGGCACAGATACGCAGTATTTT.

The rearrangement joins TRBV5-1 to TRBJ2-2; the D gene is possibly TRBD1 (6 bases). The V end was cut by 0 bases, the J end by 3 bases, with 9 bases between. CDR3 length equals 15 residues. CDR1 is SGHRS and CDR2 is YFSETQ in the germline V gene. Here the CDR3 reads CASSLGQGYTGELFF. Written as DNA, the CDR3 is TGCGCCAGCAGCTTGGGCCAGGGGTACACCGGGGAGCTGTTTTTT.

V is TRBV19 and J is TRBJ2-5; 7 bases are a match to TRBD2. Trimming took 5 bases from V and 5 from J; bases not matched to a gene: 2. This CDR3 is built from 12 residues. Germline assignment: CDR1 LNHDA and CDR2 SQIVND (reference sequence). The CDR3 DNA is TGTGCCAGTAGTTCAGCGGGGGAGACCCAGTACTTC. It codes for CASSSAGETQYF.